Presented here are 22 T cell receptor beta chains from one specimen sequenced in a study of blood T cell repertoires in COVID-19. Assay used: immunoSEQ multiplex PCR; TCRdb lists only in-frame clones, some missing. The sample yields nearly 110,000 clones, more than 70% seen once. Sequenced sample: peripheral blood. The receptors shown here come from a man aged 40-49 years with active or convalescent COVID-19.

The rearrangement joins TRBV3-1 (or the pseudogene TRBV3-2) to TRBJ2-5; TRBD2 agrees at 12 bases. V was pared by 3 bases and J by 4 bases, with 9 bases of the junction left unmatched. Germline CDR1 LGHDT, CDR2 YNNKEL (reference sequence). The CDR3 runs 17 residues. The DNA of the CDR3 is TGTGCCAGCAGCCATCTCAGGACTAGCGGGGAAGGAGAGACCCAGTACTTC. Protein product: CASSHLRTSGEGETQYF.

The rearrangement links TRBV10-3 to TRBJ1-2; 9 positions agree with TRBD1. The germline gives CDR1 ENHRY, CDR2 SYGVKD. V lost 7 bases to trimming and J lost 5 bases; unmatched junction nucleotides: 11. The CDR3 extends over 15 amino acids. The CDR3 coding sequence is TGTGCCATCACTCAACCGGGACAGGGTTTGTATGGCTACACCTTC. It yields the protein CAITQPGQGLYGYTF.

The rearrangement links TRBV5-6 to TRBJ2-1; 14 bases are shared with TRBD2. The trim removed 4 bases at V and 4 bases at J, leaving 7 bases unmatched. The CDR3 spans 17 residues. Germline CDR1 SGHDT, CDR2 YYEEEE. CDR3 loop: CASSKGLAGVRYNEQFF. The CDR3 DNA reads TGTGCCAGCAGCAAGGGACTAGCGGGAGTGAGGTACAATGAGCAGTTCTTC.

V usage is TRBV24-1 and J usage is TRBJ2-1; 9 bases match TRBD1. V lost 5 bases to trimming and J lost 8 bases; unmatched junction nucleotides: 6. Germline CDR1 reads KGHDR; CDR2 reads SFDVKD. CDR3 length: 14 amino acids. The CDR3 reads CATSGTGEGDEQFF. The CDR3 DNA is TGTGCCACCAGTGGGACAGGGGAGGGGGATGAGCAGTTCTTC.

The J gene is TRBJ1-1, the V gene TRBV25-1; the D is unclear. There are 11 residues in the CDR3. Germline CDR1 MGHDK, CDR2 SYGVNS. Trimming removed 7 bases at V and 5 bases at J, with 8 bases between. CDR3 loop: CASIGGTEAFF. The CDR3 DNA follows: TGTGCCAGCATTGGCGGGACTGAAGCTTTCTTT.

The CDR3: CASSYSRSGSAYGYTF. In DNA, the CDR3 is TGTGCCAGCAGTTACTCTCGGTCAGGGTCGGCCTATGGCTACACCTTC. The gene calls are TRBV6-5 and TRBJ1-2, with a tentative D call TRBD1 (5 bases). Germline assignment: CDR1 MNHEY and CDR2 SVGAGI. The V and J ends lost 0 bases and 4 bases respectively, with 15 bases between them. This CDR3 is built from 16 residues.

The chain employs TRBV2 and TRBJ2-3; TRBD2 matches 9 bases. The V and J ends lost 7 bases and 5 bases, in that order; junction bases with no gene match: 10. The germline CDR1 and CDR2 sequences are SNHLY and FYNNEI. This CDR3 is 15 amino acids long. CDR3 DNA: TGTGCCAGCACGCAGGCTAGCGGGACGGTAGATACGCAGTATTTT. This encodes CASTQASGTVDTQYF.

The CDR3 DNA reads TGTGCCAGCAGTTCCCCTCAGATAGGCGGGAGGGCCCGGGCATTAGATACGCAGTATTTT. Amino acids: CASSSPQIGGRARALDTQYF. The V and J genes are TRBV28 and TRBJ2-3; the match to TRBD2 covers 9 bases. Trimming removed 4 bases from V and 5 bases from J; junction bases left unmatched: 22. CDR3 length equals 20 residues. Germline CDR1 is MDHEN and CDR2 is SYDVKM.

The CDR3 nucleotides are TGTGCCAGCAGCCAAGATGCCGAGACTAGCCCACACAATGAGCAGTTCTTC. Its translation is CASSQDAETSPHNEQFF. The V and J genes are TRBV14 and TRBJ2-1; 7 nucleotides line up with TRBD2. The CDR3 sequence is 17 residues long. With 0 bases clipped from V and 5 bases from J, the junction kept 10 bases outside the gene matches. The germline V gene has CDR1 SGHDN and CDR2 FVKESK.

J is TRBJ1-2 and V is TRBV6-5; TRBD1 aligns across 7 bases. The CDR3 has 15 residues. The V segment lost 6 bases and the J segment 3 bases; nucleotides outside the gene matches: 10. Germline V gene lookup returns CDR1 MNHEY and CDR2 SVGAGI. CDR3 DNA sequence: TGTGCCAGCAGCGACTACAGACAGGGTGACTATGGCTACACCTTC. Amino acid sequence: CASSDYRQGDYGYTF.

The table lists this clone with a few counts. V and J are TRBV2 and TRBJ2-7, with 7 bases that match TRBD2. Losses at the gene ends were 6 bases for V and 1 base for J; bases not matched to a gene: 9. CDR1 and CDR2 (germline): SNHLY, FYNNEI. The CDR3 runs 15 residues. Here the CDR3 DNA reads TGTGCCAGCAGAGAGGCTAGCGGCCCTTCCTACGAGCAGTACTTC. Protein sequence: CASREASGPSYEQYF.

The rearrangement links TRBV28 to TRBJ1-1, with 7 bases that match TRBD1. CDR1 and CDR2 from the germline V gene are MDHEN and SYDVKM. V gave up 7 bases and J gave up 0 bases; unmatched junction bases: 5. This CDR3 region has 14 residues. The CDR3 region is CASTNDRVNTEAFF. The CDR3 DNA is TGTGCCAGCACCAACGACAGGGTGAACACTGAAGCTTTCTTT. Supplemented by reference TRBV28 and TRBJ1-1, the full variable domain reads DVKVTQSSRYLVKRTGEKVFLECVQDMDHENMFWYRQDPGLGLRLIYFSYDVKMKEKGDIPEGYSVSREKKERFSLILESASTNQTSMYLCASTNDRVNTEAFFGQGTRLTVV.

The chain links TRBV7-2 to TRBJ2-2, with 8 positions matching TRBD2. The germline gives CDR1 SGHTA, CDR2 FQGNSA. With 7 bases clipped from V and 4 bases from J, the junction kept 5 bases outside the gene matches. The CDR3 sequence is 14 residues long. CDR3 DNA sequence: TGTGCCAGCAAACCGGGAGGGAGCACCGGGGAGCTGTTTTTT. It translates to CASKPGGSTGELFF.

The chain employs TRBV6-2 or TRBV6-3 and TRBJ2-1, with 9 bases fitting TRBD2. This CDR3 spans 14 amino acids. V shed 5 bases, J shed 10 bases, and the junction held 9 bases outside the gene matches. CDR1 and CDR2 (germline): MNHEY, SVGEGT. The CDR3 loop is CASSQIAGVAEQFF. The CDR3 nucleotides are TGTGCCAGCAGTCAAATAGCGGGAGTAGCCGAGCAGTTCTTC.

V is TRBV29-1 and J is TRBJ2-3, with 8 bases that match TRBD2. With V trimmed by 0 bases and J by 4 bases, 9 bases remained unmatched. The CDR3 is 16 amino acids. Germline V gene sequence: CDR1 SQVTM, CDR2 ANQGSEA. The CDR3 is CSVEEGRREAPDTQYF. In nucleotides, the CDR3 is TGCAGCGTTGAAGAGGGTAGGCGGGAGGCTCCAGATACGCAGTATTTT.

The V call is TRBV5-4, the J call TRBJ1-3; D gene unclear. The V end was cut by 0 bases, the J end by 0 bases, with 4 bases between. Germline CDR1 and CDR2: SGHNT and YYREEE (reference sequence). This CDR3 comprises 14 residues. This chain's CDR3 is CASSLASSGNTIYF. The CDR3 coding sequence is TGTGCCAGCAGCTTGGCGTCCTCTGGAAACACCATATATTTT.

The chain employs TRBV4-1 and TRBJ1-4; D call uncertain. The germline CDR1 and CDR2 sequences are MGHRA and YSYEKL. Trimming left V 1 base short and J 5 bases short, with 11 bases between. The CDR3 is 15 residues long. DNA for the CDR3: TGCGCCAGCAGCCAAGGCCCTGGAGGGAATGAAAAACTGTTTTTT. Translation gives CASSQGPGGNEKLFF.

V usage is TRBV27 and J usage is TRBJ2-1, with 9 bases aligning to TRBD1. V trimming: 4 bases; J trimming: 6 bases; junction bases outside the gene matches: 7. The V gene's germline CDR1 is MNHEY and CDR2 SMNVEV (reference sequence). This CDR3 comprises 15 residues. The CDR3 nucleotides are TGTGCCAGCAGTTCAATCCCGGGACAGGGCAATGAGCAGTTCTTC. Its translation: CASSSIPGQGNEQFF.

This chain uses TRBV19 with TRBJ1-5; TRBD1 agrees at 9 bases. Germline CDR1 reads LNHDA; CDR2 reads SQIVND (reference sequence). The CDR3 extends over 16 amino acids. V lost 0 bases and J lost 7; bases outside the gene matches: 7. CDR3 DNA sequence: TGTGCCAGTAGTATAGAAACCGGGACAGGGTACCAGCCCCAGCATTTT. This translates into CASSIETGTGYQPQHF.

This clone was seen a single time. The genes are TRBV29-1 and TRBJ2-5, with D perhaps TRBD1 (5 bases). Germline values: CDR1 SQVTM, CDR2 ANQGSEA. V was trimmed by 2 bases and J by 5 bases, leaving 21 bases between them. The CDR3 extends over 16 amino acids. The CDR3 loop is CSVEKIRGSLTETQYF. The DNA of the CDR3 is TGCAGCGTTGAAAAAATTAGGGGATCGCTTACCGAGACCCAGTACTTC.

The rearrangement uses TRBV3-1 (or the pseudogene TRBV3-2) and TRBJ1-1; TRBD1 might be the D (6 bases). Between the trimmed V and J ends, which lost 1 base and 14 bases, there was a span of 17 bases. Germline lookup yields CDR1 LGHDT and CDR2 YNNKEL (reference sequence). This CDR3 comprises 13 residues. CDR3 sequence (DNA): TGTGCCAGCAGCCAAGTTTATGGGGCAGGGGTATTCTTT. As protein: CASSQVYGAGVFF.

V and J are TRBV19 and TRBJ2-2; a possible D gene is TRBD1 (5 bases). The CDR3 is 17 residues long. V lost 3 bases and J 0 bases, leaving 14 bases between the germline ends. Germline V gives CDR1 LNHDA, CDR2 SQIVND (reference sequence). The CDR3, as DNA: TGTGCCAGTAGTATTGGGCCCCAGGGTCCGAACACCGGGGAGCTGTTTTTT. It is translated as CASSIGPQGPNTGELFF.